Below, 4 T cell receptor beta chains from the same sample are listed, as sequenced in a study of regulatory T cells in long-lasting Graves disease. Time point noted: newly diagnosed GD, antithyroid drugs for less than 3 months. Extracted RNA from PBMCs served as the source of the TCR library. Researchers made TCR beta libraries by using iRepertoire HTBI primers and running Arm-PCR on CDR3 regions. TCRdb processed the multiplex PCR reads anew with MiXCR; each CDR3 protein has one entry. The repertoire holds hundreds of thousands of distinct CDR3 sequences, with about 16% as singletons. The sample also formed part of further work on T cells in Graves' hyperthyroidism and ophthalmopathy.

The sample in question was peripheral blood mononuclear cells (PBMCs), obtained at new diagnosis, from a patient treated with antithyroid drugs. The receptors shown here come from a man younger than 30 with Graves disease.

In this sample, this clonotype turned up once. The chain joins TRBV27 to TRBJ2-4; D tentatively fits TRBD1 or TRBD2 (6 bases each). The ends were cut back, 9 bases at V and 5 bases at J, with 20 bases in the middle. CDR1 is MNHEY, CDR2 SMNVEV, per germline (reference sequence). The CDR3 sequence is 15 residues long. The CDR3 loop reads CARSRRTGAENIQYF. The CDR3 DNA sequence: TGTGCCAGGAGCAGACGAACGGGGGCAGAAAACATTCAGTACTTC.

The V gene is TRBV4-1, the J gene TRBJ2-7, with D perhaps matching TRBD1 or TRBD2 (5 bases each). The ends were cut back, 4 bases at V and 9 bases at J, with 19 bases in the middle. This CDR3 spans 14 amino acids. From germline, CDR1 is MGHRA and CDR2 YSYEKL. The CDR3 loop is CASSPPGPRVRQYF. In DNA form, the CDR3 reads TGCGCCAGCAGCCCTCCGGGGCCACGGGTCAGGCAGTACTTC.

This clonotype was picked up a small number of times. J is TRBJ1-2 and V is TRBV20-1; D gene ambiguous. CDR1 is DFQATT, CDR2 SNEGSKA, per germline (reference sequence). Deletions cut 0 bases from V and 0 bases from J, with 8 bases between. The CDR3 has 14 residues. CDR3 loop: CSARDYGTNYGYTF. For the CDR3, the DNA is TGCAGTGCTAGAGATTATGGGACTAACTATGGCTACACCTTC.

This clonotype was observed a handful of times. The gene calls are TRBV29-1 and TRBJ1-2, with D perhaps TRBD1 (6 bases). Trimming left V 7 bases short and J 0 bases short, with 18 bases between. This CDR3 has 15 amino acids. Germline V lookup: CDR1 SQVTM, CDR2 ANQGSEA. The CDR3 reads CSARDIGPSNYGYTF. The CDR3 bases are TGCAGCGCCCGGGACATTGGACCCTCTAACTATGGCTACACCTTC.